This entry is about one T cell receptor (beta chain). The specificity of this receptor is unknown. No much larger clone exists at a distance of one base, and base qualities are not known. This record comes from a study of blood T cell repertoires in COVID-19 (TCRdb year 2020). Regarding the research as a whole: Collaborator samples came from the United States, Italy and Spain and covered acute and convalescent phases of COVID-19. The material from the prospective study consisted of cDNA or gDNA derived from T cells, B-cell-depleted T cells, or PBMCs. The dataset comprised deeply sampled blood TCRbeta repertoires from subjects exposed to, actively infected with, or recovered from COVID-19. The repertoires were made available in a free public database intended to serve as a resource for research on the immune response to SARS-CoV-2. The samples were drawn from two sources: the first 160 participants of the ongoing ImmuneRACE study, and 1,000 to 1,500 subjects contributed by 6 global collaborators. Sample metadata almost always included a de-identified subject ID, COVID-19 status, age in years and sex. Where available, HLA class I and class II types were taken from metadata supplied by the sample provider and were not determined by assay-based typing.

The CDR3 runs 20 residues from the cysteine to the phenylalanine. Only the CDR3 region is kept as DNA, spanning 60 bases read in frame from base 1. CDR1 and CDR2 (LNHNV, YYDKDF) derive from the germline V gene (reference sequence). The junction shows trimming of 1 base on V and 0 bases on J, plus 22 bases between the germline ends. The collaborating institutions used their own protocols to collect whole blood in K2EDTA tubes. For TCRbeta analysis, collaborators shipped samples as frozen whole blood, isolated PBMCs, or DNA extracted from either of those sample types. Paper-wide results and their limitations: Clinical and demographic metadata were provided uncurated, with the amount varying by source and participant.

TCRbeta CDR3 regions were amplified from genomic DNA using the immunoSEQ Assay, a bias-controlled multiplex PCR. As for the authors' bioinformatics: The number of nucleated cells in each sample was estimated by amplification of reference gene primers within the assay. Sequence reads were collapsed and filtered to measure the absolute abundance of every unique TCRbeta CDR3 rearrangement. For each sample, productive Simpson clonality was calculated as the square root of Simpson's diversity index over productive rearrangements. TCRdb took over this immuneACCESS table, retaining in-frame rearrangements with V and J assigned. Such tables are incomplete; in checked studies, under half of the missing clones stem from an unresolved V gene, and the remainder is unexplained. From that table come the V and J calls and clone size; the DNA was used to work out D and trimming. For this sample the table gives fewer than 40,000 clones, of which approximately 91% were detected only once. The ten largest account for roughly 24% of the sample.

Sequences were obtained from peripheral blood. The sequence joins TRBV15 to TRBJ2-1; the D gene is possibly TRBD2, with 6 bases matching. This clonotype was obtained from a woman older than 75 with active or convalescent COVID-19. The sequenced DNA is TGTGCCACCAGCAGAGCTTTAGGTCGGATAGCGGAGGGCTCCTACAATGAGCAGTTCTTC. The translation is CATSRALGRIAEGSYNEQFF.